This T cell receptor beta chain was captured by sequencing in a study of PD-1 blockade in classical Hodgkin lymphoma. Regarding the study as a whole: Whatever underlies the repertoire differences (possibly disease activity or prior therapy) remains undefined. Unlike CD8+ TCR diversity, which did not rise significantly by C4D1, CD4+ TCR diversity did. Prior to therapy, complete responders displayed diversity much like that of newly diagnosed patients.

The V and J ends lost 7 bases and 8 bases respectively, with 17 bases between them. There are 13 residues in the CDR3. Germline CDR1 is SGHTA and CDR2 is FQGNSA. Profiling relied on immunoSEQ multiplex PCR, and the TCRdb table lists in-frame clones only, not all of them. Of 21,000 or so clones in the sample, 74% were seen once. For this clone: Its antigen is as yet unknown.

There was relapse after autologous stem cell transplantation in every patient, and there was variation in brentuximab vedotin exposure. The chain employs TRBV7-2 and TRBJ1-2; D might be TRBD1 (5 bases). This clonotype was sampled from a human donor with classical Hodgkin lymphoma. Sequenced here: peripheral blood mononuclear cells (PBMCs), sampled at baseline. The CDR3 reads CASNDSPMRGYTF. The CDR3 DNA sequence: TGTGCCAGCAACGACAGCCCGATGAGGGGCTACACCTTC. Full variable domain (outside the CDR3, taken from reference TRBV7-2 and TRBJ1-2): GAGVSQSPSNKVTEKGKDVELRCDPISGHTALYWYRQSLGQGLEFLIYFQGNSAPDKSGLPSDRFSAERTGGSVSTLTIQRTQQEDSAVYLCASNDSPMRGYTFGSGTRLTVV.